A single sample is the source of the 27 T cell receptor beta chains below, sequenced in a study of blood T cell repertoires in COVID-19. Measured with immunoSEQ multiplex PCR; TCRdb has only the in-frame clones, and not every one. Among around 270,000 clones, around 89% were seen once, and the ten largest hold about 5%. Sequenced sample: peripheral blood. These TCRs come from a man aged 40-49 years with acute or convalescent COVID-19.

A few counts support this clone. The chain combines TRBV5-5 with TRBJ2-7; 7 nucleotides match TRBD1. The CDR3 is 15 amino acids. Germline V CDR1 and CDR2: SGHKS, YYEKEE (reference sequence). The V gene end was trimmed by 4 bases and the J gene end by 5 bases; junction bases not matched to a gene: 12. This CDR3 reads CASSRGGLPTDEQYF. The CDR3 coding sequence is TGTGCCAGCAGCCGAGGGGGCCTGCCGACGGACGAGCAGTACTTC.

This clone was detected once. The CDR3 region is CASSQELYEKLFF. The CDR3 region has the DNA TGCGCCAGCAGCCAAGAACTCTATGAAAAACTGTTTTTT. The chain combines TRBV4-1 with TRBJ1-4; D not resolved. There are 13 residues in the CDR3. From germline, CDR1 is MGHRA and CDR2 YSYEKL. Trimming removed 0 bases from V and 6 bases from J, with 5 bases in between.

The chain links TRBV3-1 (or the pseudogene TRBV3-2) to TRBJ1-1, with TRBD1 as a possible D gene (5 bases). V was clipped by 2 bases and J by 4 bases, with 8 bases between them. Germline lookup yields CDR1 LGHDT and CDR2 YNNKEL (reference sequence). The CDR3 has 13 amino acids. The CDR3 nucleotides read TGTGCCAGCAGCCAATTCCAGGGCACTGAAGCTTTCTTT. Its translation: CASSQFQGTEAFF.

The genes are TRBV28 and TRBJ1-3, with TRBD1 matching over 7 bases. V dropped 6 bases and J dropped 4; count of bases not matched to a gene: 3. The V gene's germline CDR1 is MDHEN and CDR2 SYDVKM. This CDR3 has 13 amino acids. The CDR3 bases are TGTGCCAGCAGAAGGGACAGCGGAAACACCATATATTTT. Protein: CASRRDSGNTIYF. The variable domain in full, with the rest retrieved from reference TRBV28 and TRBJ1-3, is DVKVTQSSRYLVKRTGEKVFLECVQDMDHENMFWYRQDPGLGLRLIYFSYDVKMKEKGDIPEGYSVSREKKERFSLILESASTNQTSMYLCASRRDSGNTIYFGEGSWLTVV.

This clone has a single count. V is TRBV2 and J is TRBJ2-1; D perhaps matches TRBD1 (6 bases). Per germline, CDR1 SNHLY and CDR2 FYNNEI. V shed 3 bases and J shed 3 bases, with 12 bases lying between them. There are 15 residues in the CDR3. The CDR3 nucleotides read TGTGCCAGCAGTGAGAATTCAGGGGTCTACAATGAGCAGTTCTTC. Protein sequence: CASSENSGVYNEQFF.

The chain recombines TRBV6-5 with TRBJ2-7; 9 nucleotides align to TRBD1. V lost 2 bases and J lost 6; bases outside the gene matches: 2. CDR1 is MNHEY and CDR2 is SVGAGI in the germline V gene. This CDR3 contains 13 residues. The CDR3 nucleotides read TGTGCCAGCAGTTACGGGACAGGGACCGAGCAGTACTTC. It encodes CASSYGTGTEQYF.

V is TRBV5-1 and J is TRBJ2-7; the match to TRBD2 covers 7 bases. This CDR3 is 14 amino acids long. Germline V CDR1 and CDR2: SGHRS, YFSETQ. Trimming cost V 4 bases and J 3 bases; bases outside gene matches: 7. CDR3 protein: CASSPFRGGYEQYF. The CDR3 bases are TGCGCCAGCAGCCCTTTTCGCGGGGGCTACGAGCAGTACTTC. Drawing the rest from reference TRBV5-1 and TRBJ2-7, the complete variable domain is KAGVTQTPRYLIKTRGQQVTLSCSPISGHRSVSWYQQTPGQGLQFLFEYFSETQRNKGNFPGRFSGRQFSNSRSEMNVSTLELGDSALYLCASSPFRGGYEQYFGPGTRLTVT.

V usage is TRBV28 and J usage is TRBJ1-1; D might be TRBD1 (5 bases). The V end was cut by 4 bases, the J end by 5 bases, with 14 bases between. CDR1 and CDR2 (germline): MDHEN, SYDVKM. This CDR3 comprises 14 residues. DNA of the CDR3: TGTGCCAGCAGTTCTCACGGGGGGAGGACTGAAGCTTTCTTT. It encodes CASSSHGGRTEAFF.

This clone was counted a single time. This sequence joins TRBV6-5 and TRBJ1-1; 7 bases map to TRBD1. Germline CDR1 and CDR2: MNHEY and SVGAGI. With V trimmed by 6 bases and J by 2 bases, 6 bases remained unmatched. The CDR3 totals 14 residues. CDR3 sequence reads: CASSSTGSNTEAFF. The CDR3 DNA reads as TGTGCCAGCAGCTCGACAGGGTCCAACACTGAAGCTTTCTTT.

This chain uses TRBV19 with TRBJ1-2; 11 positions agree with TRBD1. V shed 8 bases and J 5 bases; nucleotides not matched to a gene: 7. CDR3 size: 14 residues. Per germline, CDR1 LNHDA and CDR2 SQIVND (reference sequence). CDR3 amino acids: CASGRGTGGYGYTF. In DNA, the CDR3 is TGTGCCAGTGGCCGGGGGACAGGGGGTTATGGCTACACCTTC.

The chain employs TRBV7-6 and TRBJ2-7; possibly TRBD1 for D (6 bases). The CDR3 totals 16 residues. CDR1 and CDR2 (germline): SGHVS, FNYEAQ. Deletions cut 0 bases from V and 0 bases from J, with 12 bases between. The CDR3 reads CASSLAGTISSYEQYF. CDR3 nucleotides: TGTGCCAGCAGCTTAGCCGGGACAATATCCTCCTACGAGCAGTACTTC. Filled out from reference TRBV7-6 and TRBJ2-7, the complete variable domain reads GAGVSQSPRYKVTKRGQDVALRCDPISGHVSLYWYRQALGQGPEFLTYFNYEAQQDKSGLPNDRFSAERPEGSISTLTIQRTEQRDSAMYRCASSLAGTISSYEQYFGPGTRLTVT.

This clone was recorded a few times. The chain links TRBV4-2 to TRBJ2-3, with TRBD2 matching over 11 bases. The CDR3 spans 17 residues. The trim removed 0 bases at V and 10 bases at J, leaving 12 bases unmatched. Germline CDR1 reads LGHNA; CDR2 reads YNFKEQ. CDR3 nucleotide sequence: TGTGCCAGCAGCCAAGATCTTTCTAGCGGGGGGCGTAGTCCGCAGTATTTT. This encodes CASSQDLSSGGRSPQYF.

The rearrangement links TRBV3-1 (or the pseudogene TRBV3-2) to TRBJ1-2; 8 bases match TRBD1. The CDR3 covers 15 residues. V was pared by 0 bases and J by 8 bases, with 8 bases of the junction left unmatched. CDR1 and CDR2 from the germline V gene are LGHDT and YNNKEL (reference sequence). The CDR3 here is CASSQEDREQKGYTF. Here the CDR3 DNA reads TGTGCCAGCAGCCAAGAGGACAGGGAACAAAAAGGCTACACCTTC.

The J gene is TRBJ1-2, the V gene TRBV2; 7 positions match TRBD1. CDR3 size: 14 residues. V was pared by 4 bases and J by 8 bases, with 10 bases of the junction left unmatched. Germline CDR1 reads SNHLY; CDR2 reads FYNNEI. Written as DNA, the CDR3 is TGTGCCAGCAGTGTAGGGACAGCCGCCCGCGGCTACACCTTC. Translating it yields CASSVGTAARGYTF.

The chain combines TRBV6-5 with TRBJ1-6; D is possibly TRBD1 (5 bases). This CDR3 is 14 amino acids long. Germline loops: CDR1 MNHEY, CDR2 SVGAGI. V lost 6 bases, J lost 3 bases, and 9 bases lay in between. The CDR3: CASSSRGYNSPLHF. The CDR3 DNA sequence: TGTGCCAGCAGCTCTAGGGGCTATAATTCACCCCTCCACTTT.

This chain uses TRBV29-1 with TRBJ1-2, with a weak D call TRBD1 (6 bases). CDR1 and CDR2 (germline): SQVTM, ANQGSEA. Trimming stripped 2 bases from V and 2 bases from J, with 6 bases between. The CDR3 covers 12 residues. The CDR3 loop is CSVETGNYGYTF. The CDR3 DNA sequence: TGCAGCGTTGAAACAGGGAACTATGGCTACACCTTC.

J is TRBJ2-6 and V is TRBV5-1; D uncertain. This CDR3 comprises 18 residues. Trimming pared 0 bases from V and 0 bases from J, leaving 13 bases between. CDR1 SGHRS and CDR2 YFSETQ come from the germline V gene. CDR3 loop: CASSLESQVVSGANVLTF. The CDR3 DNA reads TGCGCCAGCAGCTTGGAGAGTCAGGTGGTCTCTGGGGCCAACGTCCTGACTTTC.

The chain joins TRBV5-4 to TRBJ1-1; a weak D match, TRBD1 (6 bases). The CDR3 extends over 14 amino acids. Germline CDR1 reads SGHNT; CDR2 reads YYREEE (reference sequence). The V end was cut by 2 bases, the J end by 3 bases, with 11 bases between. CDR3 in DNA: TGTGCCAGCAGCTTCCAACAGGGTGACACTGAAGCTTTCTTT. Protein sequence: CASSFQQGDTEAFF.

J is TRBJ1-2 and V is TRBV5-4, with 8 bases lining up with TRBD1. The germline V gene has CDR1 SGHNT and CDR2 YYREEE (reference sequence). V trimming: 4 bases; J trimming: 2 bases; junction bases outside the gene matches: 4. CDR3 length: 14 residues. The CDR3 DNA reads as TGTGCCAGCAGCCCTGACAGGGGCAACTATGGCTACACCTTC. Its protein is CASSPDRGNYGYTF.

This clone has more than one count but fewer than ten. V gene TRBV6-4 combines with J gene TRBJ2-6; D may be TRBD1 (5 bases). CDR1 is MRHNA, CDR2 SNTAGT, per germline. The V gene lost 0 bases and the J gene lost 0 bases, with 6 bases spanning the gap. This CDR3 comprises 16 residues. CDR3 region: CASSDSRASGANVLTF. For the CDR3, the DNA is TGTGCCAGCAGTGACTCCAGGGCCTCTGGGGCCAACGTCCTGACTTTC.

V gene TRBV5-6 combines with J gene TRBJ2-1; a weak D match, TRBD1 (6 bases). The CDR3 is made up of 15 amino acids. Trimming took off 1 base at V and 12 bases at J, with 20 bases between the two ends. Germline lookup yields CDR1 SGHDT and CDR2 YYEEEE. The CDR3 sequence: CASSLFRPDSTGQFF. The CDR3 region has the DNA TGTGCCAGCAGCTTGTTCCGTCCGGACAGCACGGGGCAGTTCTTC.

This chain uses TRBV5-1 with TRBJ2-1; TRBD1 aligns across 7 bases. V shed 6 bases, J shed 7 bases, and the junction held 7 bases outside the gene matches. Looked up from germline, CDR1 is SGHRS and CDR2 is YFSETQ. CDR3 length: 13 amino acids. The CDR3 here is CASTPVRGNEQFF. The CDR3 DNA reads TGCGCCAGCACCCCCGTCAGGGGGAATGAGCAGTTCTTC.

For the CDR3, the DNA is TGTGCCAGCAGAAATTTGCGGGGGCGATTAAGCTCCTACAATGAGCAGTTCTTC. Translation: CASRNLRGRLSSYNEQFF. This chain joins TRBV7-8 and TRBJ2-1; D may be TRBD2 (7 bases). Deletions cut 6 bases from V and 0 bases from J, with 21 bases between. The CDR3 spans 18 residues. Germline CDR1 is SGHVS and CDR2 is FQNEAQ.

The genes are TRBV30 and TRBJ2-1, with 7 bases that match TRBD1. This CDR3 contains 15 residues. After removal of 1 base from V and 5 bases from J, the junction contained 8 bases not matched to a gene. Germline V lookup: CDR1 GTSNPN, CDR2 SVGIG (reference sequence). CDR3 nucleotide sequence: TGTGCCTGGAGTGGAGGGCAGGGGGATCACAATGAGCAGTTCTTC. It is translated as CAWSGGQGDHNEQFF.

The genes are TRBV6-5 and TRBJ2-2; D gene unclear. CDR3 size: 14 residues. Trimming stripped 2 bases from V and 0 bases from J, with 4 bases between. The germline V gene encodes CDR1 MNHEY and CDR2 SVGAGI. This CDR3 is CASSYAANTGELFF. The CDR3 nucleotides read TGTGCCAGCAGTTACGCAGCGAACACCGGGGAGCTGTTTTTT.

This chain connects TRBV7-9 to TRBJ1-3, with 7 bases lining up with TRBD1. J lost 7 bases, V lost 5 bases, and 8 bases had no gene match. From germline, CDR1 is SEHNR and CDR2 FQNEAQ (reference sequence). This CDR3 region has 14 residues. The DNA of the CDR3 is TGTGCCAGCAGCGATCGACAGGGTAGGAACACCATATATTTT. It is translated as CASSDRQGRNTIYF.

The V and J genes are TRBV6-5 and TRBJ1-2; 10 bases align to TRBD1. Per the germline V gene, CDR1 is MNHEY and CDR2 is SVGAGI. The ends lost 4 bases at V and 6 bases at J; junction bases unmatched: 5. The CDR3 totals 14 residues. CDR3 amino acids: CASSSRQGADGYTF. In DNA, the CDR3 is TGTGCCAGCAGTTCAAGACAGGGGGCGGATGGCTACACCTTC.